This is a list of T cell receptor beta chains from one sample in a study of CD8+ T cells in alopecia areata. Sequencing used immunoSEQ multiplex PCR; TCRdb keeps in-frame clones, though not all of them. The sample holds approximately 170,000 clones; about 60% are singletons and the top ten take around 14%. Sample: CD4+ T cells sorted from blood, taken at week 24, from a patient treated with tofacitinib. The origin of the receptors is a human donor with alopecia areata. The CDR3 runs from the conserved cysteine through the conserved F or W. A D gene is named only where the DNA matches it firmly. Not all rows give a size; the values are once, few, many and, for expanded clones, a class.

.,.,TRBJ1-5,13,TRBV5-6,CASSLSSGLPQHF,TGTGCCAGCAGCTTGTCTTCAGGGTTGCCCCAGCATTTT
.,once,TRBJ2-7,15,TRBV5-1,CASSPGDSTIGEQYF,TGCGCCAGCAGCCCAGGGGACTCCACAATCGGGGAGCAGTACTTC
.,.,TRBJ1-2,12,TRBV29-1,CSVEDPSYGYTF,TGCAGCGTTGAAGATCCCAGCTATGGCTACACCTTC
TRBD1,.,TRBJ2-7,16,TRBV7-3,CASSPPGGQGAYEQYF,TGTGCCAGCAGCCCCCCCGGGGGACAGGGGGCCTACGAGCAGTACTTC
.,.,TRBJ1-1,13,TRBV29-1,CSVEGRARTEAFF,TGCAGCGTTGAGGGCAGGGCGAGGACTGAAGCTTTCTTT
TRBD1,.,TRBJ2-7,18,TRBV5-1,CASSLAPRQGQSSYEQYF,TGCGCCAGCAGCTTGGCCCCAAGACAGGGCCAGAGCTCCTACGAGCAGTACTTC
TRBD1,.,TRBJ1-6,15,TRBV28,CASLRSQGGNSPLHF,TGTGCCAGCCTAAGGTCGCAGGGGGGGAATTCACCCCTCCACTTT
.,few,TRBJ2-7,11,TRBV29-1,CSVCIIDEQYF,TGCAGCGTTTGTATAATTGACGAGCAGTACTTC
.,few,TRBJ1-1,10,TRBV6-5,CASTARGAFF,TGTGCCAGCACGGCACGGGGAGCTTTCTTT
.,few,TRBJ2-5,15,TRBV7-7,CASSETRAGSGTQYF,TGTGCTAGCAGTGAGACCCGGGCAGGGTCAGGGACCCAGTACTTC
.,.,TRBJ1-1,13,TRBV5-1,CASSLGQRTEAFF,TGCGCCAGCAGCTTGGGCCAGAGGACTGAAGCTTTCTTT
TRBD2,.,TRBJ2-1,14,TRBV30,CAWSPGGLRYEQFF,TGTGCCTGGAGCCCGGGGGGGTTGAGATATGAGCAGTTCTTC
.,.,TRBJ1-1,13,TRBV29-1,CSVEGRMNTEAFF,TGCAGCGTTGAAGGCAGGATGAACACTGAAGCTTTCTTT
.,few,TRBJ2-7,14,TRBV4-1,CASSHPGRRYEQYF,TGCGCCAGCAGCCATCCGGGACGCCGCTACGAGCAGTACTTC
TRBD1,.,TRBJ1-1,17,TRBV18,CASSPPTGGTRNTEAFF,TGTGCCAGCTCACCACCGACAGGGGGTACCAGGAACACTGAAGCTTTCTTT
.,.,TRBJ1-1,14,TRBV29-1,CSVSDTQGNTEAFF,TGCAGCGTTTCCGACACACAGGGGAACACTGAAGCTTTCTTT
TRBD2,.,TRBJ2-1,13,TRBV29-1,CSAEGLYNNEQFF,TGCAGCGCCGAGGGACTATATAACAATGAGCAGTTCTTC
.,few,TRBJ1-2,15,TRBV27,CASSLNKNANYGYTF,TGTGCCAGCAGTTTGAACAAGAACGCTAACTATGGCTACACCTTC
.,few,TRBJ2-6,13,TRBV10-3,CATASSGANVLTF,TGTGCCACCGCGAGCTCTGGGGCCAACGTCCTGACTTTC
.,.,TRBJ2-7,13,TRBV29-1,CSVGRPMTYEQYF,TGCAGCGTTGGTAGGCCGATGACCTACGAGCAGTACTTC
TRBD1,few,TRBJ1-2,15,TRBV14,CASSQNRGHRYGYTF,TGTGCCAGCAGCCAGAACAGGGGGCATCGATATGGCTACACCTTC
TRBD2,.,TRBJ2-1,16,TRBV30,CAWSVLGGSSYNEQFF,TGTGCCTGGAGTGTACTGGGCGGGAGCTCCTACAATGAGCAGTTCTTC